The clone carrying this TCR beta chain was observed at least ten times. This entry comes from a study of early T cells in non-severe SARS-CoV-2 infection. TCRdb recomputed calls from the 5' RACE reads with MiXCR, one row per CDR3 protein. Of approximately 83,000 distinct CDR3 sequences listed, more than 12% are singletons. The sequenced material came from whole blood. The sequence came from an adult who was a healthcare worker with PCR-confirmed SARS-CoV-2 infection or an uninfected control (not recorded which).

CDR3 loop: CSALRLAGSTDTQYF. As DNA, the CDR3 is TGCAGTGCTCTGCGACTAGCGGGGAGCACAGATACGCAGTATTTT. V and J are TRBV20-1 and TRBJ2-3; 11 bases map to TRBD2. This CDR3 is built from 15 residues. Trimming at V came to 5 bases and at J to 0 bases, leaving 4 bases not matched to a gene. CDR1 DFQATT and CDR2 SNEGSKA come from the germline V gene (reference sequence).